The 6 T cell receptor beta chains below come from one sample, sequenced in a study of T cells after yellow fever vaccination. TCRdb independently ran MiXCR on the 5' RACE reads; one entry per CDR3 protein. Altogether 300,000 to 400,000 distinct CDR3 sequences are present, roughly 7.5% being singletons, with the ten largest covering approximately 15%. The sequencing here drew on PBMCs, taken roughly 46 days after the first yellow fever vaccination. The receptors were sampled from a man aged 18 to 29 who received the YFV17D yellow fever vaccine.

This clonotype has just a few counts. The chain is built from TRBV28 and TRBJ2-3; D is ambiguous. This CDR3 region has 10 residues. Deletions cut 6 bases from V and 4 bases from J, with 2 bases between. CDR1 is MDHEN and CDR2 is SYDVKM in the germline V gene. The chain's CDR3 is CASRSDTQYF. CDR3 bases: TGTGCCAGCAGGTCAGATACGCAGTATTTT.

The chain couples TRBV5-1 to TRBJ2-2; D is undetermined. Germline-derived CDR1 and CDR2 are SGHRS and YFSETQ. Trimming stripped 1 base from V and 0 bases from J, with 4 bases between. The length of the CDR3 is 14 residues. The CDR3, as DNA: TGCGCCAGCAGCTTGTATTCGAACACCGGGGAGCTGTTTTTT. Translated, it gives CASSLYSNTGELFF.

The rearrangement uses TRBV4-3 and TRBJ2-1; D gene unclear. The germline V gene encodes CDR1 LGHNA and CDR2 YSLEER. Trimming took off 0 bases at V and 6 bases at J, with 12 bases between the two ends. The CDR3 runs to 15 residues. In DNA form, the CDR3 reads TGCGCCAGCAGCCAAGATAGATGGCTCATCAATGAGCAGTTCTTC. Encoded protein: CASSQDRWLINEQFF.

Here the CDR3 DNA reads TGTGCCAGCAGCTTAGACAAGGACCTACGATCCTCCTACGAGCAGTACTTC. Translating it yields CASSLDKDLRSSYEQYF. This sequence joins TRBV11-2 and TRBJ2-7; D uncertain. In germline, CDR1 is SGHAT, CDR2 FQNNGV. Trimming stripped 0 bases from V and 0 bases from J, with 15 bases between. This CDR3 is 17 amino acids long.

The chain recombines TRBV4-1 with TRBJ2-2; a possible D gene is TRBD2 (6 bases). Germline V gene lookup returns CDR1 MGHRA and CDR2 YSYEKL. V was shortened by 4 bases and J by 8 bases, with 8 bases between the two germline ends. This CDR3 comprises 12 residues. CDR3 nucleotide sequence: TGCGCCAGCAGCCCGCGGGGAGGGGAGCTGTTTTTT. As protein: CASSPRGGELFF.

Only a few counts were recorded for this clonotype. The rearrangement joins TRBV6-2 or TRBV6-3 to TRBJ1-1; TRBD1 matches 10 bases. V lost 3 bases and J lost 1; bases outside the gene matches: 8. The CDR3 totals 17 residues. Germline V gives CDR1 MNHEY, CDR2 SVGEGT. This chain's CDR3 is CASSYFPTGGTNTEAFF. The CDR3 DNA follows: TGTGCCAGCAGTTATTTCCCGACAGGGGGCACGAACACTGAAGCTTTCTTT.